Sequencing of this T cell receptor beta chain was carried out in a study of regulatory T cells in long-lasting Graves disease. Time point noted: newly diagnosed GD, antithyroid drugs for less than 3 months. PBMC-derived RNA was used for the TCR library. Germline-derived CDR1 and CDR2 are ENHRY and SYGVKD. CDR3 length: 16 residues. V lost 5 bases to trimming and J lost 0 bases; unmatched junction nucleotides: 2. TCR beta libraries were built with iRepertoire HTBI primers and Arm-PCR of CDR3 regions. TCRdb independently ran MiXCR on the multiplex PCR reads; one entry per CDR3 protein. The sample has 400,000 to 500,000 distinct CDR3 sequences, around 15% seen once. The same sample was also used in a study of T cells in Graves' hyperthyroidism and ophthalmopathy.

The TCR sequence derives from a woman between 45 and 60 years old with Graves disease. This sequence joins TRBV10-3 and TRBJ2-4; 12 positions match TRBD2. The sample consisted of peripheral blood mononuclear cells (PBMCs), taken at new diagnosis, from a patient treated with antithyroid drugs. CDR3 in DNA: TGTGCCATCAGTCCGGGACTAGCGGGAGCCAAAAACATTCAGTACTTC. As protein: CAISPGLAGAKNIQYF.